Each of the 27 T cell receptor beta chains below was sequenced from the same sample in a study of blood T cell repertoires in COVID-19 (dated by TCRdb to between 2020 and 2021). Library construction relied on the immunoSEQ multiplex PCR assay. TCRdb obtained this table from immuneACCESS and retained in-frame rearrangements with V and J assigned. These tables miss some clones; where compared with another copy, unresolved V genes account for less than half of the shortfall, and the remainder is unexplained. This sample holds 90,000 to 120,000 clones; about two thirds were observed only once. The ten largest clones capture less than 2% of the sample. Material for sequencing was peripheral blood. These receptors were collected from a middle-aged woman with acute or convalescent COVID-19.

CDR3 in amino acids: CASSAGQGPADTQYF. The CDR3 bases are TGTGCCAGCAGTGCGGGACAGGGGCCTGCAGATACGCAGTATTTT. J is TRBJ2-3 and V is TRBV6-4; 10 positions agree with TRBD1. Germline lookup yields CDR1 MRHNA and CDR2 SNTAGT. The junction had 5 bases not matched to a gene; V was cut back by 4 bases and J by 4 bases. This CDR3 has 15 amino acids.

This chain connects TRBV7-8 to TRBJ2-7; D gene uncertain. CDR1 SGHVS and CDR2 FQNEAQ come from the germline V gene. V lost 0 bases, J lost 7 bases, and 7 bases lay in between. This CDR3 has 12 residues. The CDR3: CASSLALLEQYF. The CDR3 bases are TGTGCCAGCAGCTTAGCCCTCCTAGAGCAGTACTTC.

This clone was counted a few times. The chain has TRBV5-1 and TRBJ2-5; 7 bases line up with TRBD2. J gave up 2 bases and V 4 bases, and 5 bases lay outside the gene matches. This CDR3 is 14 amino acids long. CDR1 is SGHRS and CDR2 is YFSETQ in the germline V gene. The CDR3 bases are TGCGCCAGCAGCGAGCAGGGAGGGCAAGAGACCCAGTACTTC. This codes for CASSEQGGQETQYF.

The chain links TRBV7-9 to TRBJ2-5; TRBD2 matches at 9 bases. The CDR3 extends over 15 amino acids. In germline, CDR1 is SEHNR, CDR2 FQNEAQ (reference sequence). Unmatched junction bases numbered 7, after V lost 6 bases and J lost 2 bases. The CDR3 spells CASRTAGGRQETQYF. The CDR3 coding sequence is TGTGCCAGCAGGACCGCGGGGGGGCGGCAAGAGACCCAGTACTTC.

J is TRBJ2-5 and V is TRBV6-2 or TRBV6-3, with D possibly matching TRBD1 (6 bases). Deletions cut 4 bases from V and 5 bases from J, with 8 bases between. The CDR3 loop spans 12 amino acids. In germline, CDR1 is MNHEY, CDR2 SVGEGT. The CDR3 nucleotides read TGTGCCAGCAGTTTTCAGGGGGAGACCCAGTACTTC. Translation gives CASSFQGETQYF.

The chain employs TRBV4-3 and TRBJ2-7; TRBD2 might be the D (6 bases). CDR3 length: 13 residues. Per the germline V gene, CDR1 is LGHNA and CDR2 is YSLEER. The V gene lost 0 bases and the J gene lost 6 bases, with 9 bases spanning the gap. CDR3 sequence: CASSQDPGGEQYF. For the CDR3, the DNA is TGCGCCAGCAGCCAAGATCCCGGGGGCGAGCAGTACTTC.

The genes are TRBV6-1 and TRBJ2-5; D perhaps matches TRBD2 (5 bases). The CDR3 runs 14 residues. V lost 2 bases and J lost 5, with 12 bases in between. Germline CDR1 reads MNHNS; CDR2 reads SASEGT. The CDR3 DNA reads TGTGCCAGCAGTGAATTTCGGGGTGGGGAGACCCAGTACTTC. Encoded protein: CASSEFRGGETQYF.

This clone was counted at least ten times. The chain couples TRBV11-1 to TRBJ2-2, with 12 positions matching TRBD2. J lost 5 bases, V lost 3 bases, and 4 bases had no gene match. This CDR3 is built from 16 residues. Germline V gene data show CDR1 as SGHAT and CDR2 as FQDESV (reference sequence). Here the CDR3 DNA reads TGTGCCAGCAGCTTGTTGGGGACTAGCGGGACCGGGGAGCTGTTTTTT. It translates to CASSLLGTSGTGELFF.

The chain employs TRBV29-1 and TRBJ2-7, with 8 bases fitting TRBD1. The CDR3 length is 14 residues. J was trimmed by 0 bases and V by 6 bases; bases with no gene match: 7. CDR1 is SQVTM, CDR2 ANQGSEA, per germline. The CDR3 region has the DNA TGCAGCGTGGCTGAGGGGACAGGCTCCTACGAGCAGTACTTC. Amino acids: CSVAEGTGSYEQYF.

The chain couples TRBV9 to TRBJ2-3; 9 nucleotides match TRBD2. In germline, CDR1 is SGDLS, CDR2 YYNGEE. The CDR3 length is 15 residues. The ends lost 3 bases at V and 2 bases at J; junction bases unmatched: 4. This chain's CDR3 is CASSAASGDTDTQYF. As DNA, the CDR3 is TGTGCCAGCAGCGCGGCTAGCGGGGACACAGATACGCAGTATTTT.

This rearrangement joins TRBV3-1 (or the pseudogene TRBV3-2) to TRBJ1-2; D may be TRBD1 (5 bases). Trimming took off 0 bases at V and 13 bases at J, with 12 bases between the two ends. The CDR3 contains 12 residues. Germline V gene data show CDR1 as LGHDT and CDR2 as YNNKEL (reference sequence). The chain's CDR3 is CASSQEAQGPTF. In DNA, the CDR3 is TGTGCCAGCAGCCAAGAAGCTCAGGGTCCCACCTTC.

This clone was found a few times. The chain recombines TRBV11-2 with TRBJ2-7; the D gene is possibly TRBD1 (5 bases). The CDR3 runs 13 residues. Germline CDR1 SGHAT, CDR2 FQNNGV. V shed 0 bases and J shed 6 bases, with 9 bases lying between them. The CDR3, as DNA: TGTGCCAGCAGCTTAGAGGCAGGGCCCGAGCAGTACTTC. It is translated as CASSLEAGPEQYF.

This sequence joins TRBV29-1 and TRBJ2-1, with TRBD2 identical over 7 bases. The CDR3 runs to 13 residues. CDR1 SQVTM and CDR2 ANQGSEA come from the germline V gene. The V gene end was trimmed by 6 bases and the J gene end by 5 bases; junction bases not matched to a gene: 7. The CDR3 region has the DNA TGCAGCGTCACTTGGGGGGGTCACAATGAGCAGTTCTTC. Translation: CSVTWGGHNEQFF.

The V gene is TRBV7-9, the J gene TRBJ1-1; D is uncertain. With 8 bases removed from V and 3 bases from J, the gap between germline ends came to 10 bases. CDR3 size: 12 residues. CDR1 is SEHNR, CDR2 FQNEAQ, per germline (reference sequence). The chain's CDR3 is CASGPPYTEAFF. The DNA of the CDR3 is TGTGCCAGCGGGCCCCCTTACACTGAAGCTTTCTTT.

J is TRBJ1-1 and V is TRBV4-3; D gene ambiguous. Trimming took off 0 bases at V and 4 bases at J, with 6 bases between the two ends. Germline loops: CDR1 LGHNA, CDR2 YSLEER. The CDR3 spans 13 residues. In nucleotides, the CDR3 is TGCGCCAGCAGCCAAGAATGGAGCACTGAAGCTTTCTTT. Translating gives CASSQEWSTEAFF.

V is TRBV3-1 (or the pseudogene TRBV3-2) and J is TRBJ1-5, with TRBD1 as a possible D gene (6 bases). Germline CDR1 reads LGHDT; CDR2 reads YNNKEL (reference sequence). The V and J ends lost 1 base and 4 bases respectively, with 17 bases between them. This CDR3 is 17 amino acids long. CDR3 loop: CASSQAGEGGGNQPQHF. The CDR3 DNA sequence: TGTGCCAGCAGCCAAGCTGGGGAGGGAGGGGGAAATCAGCCCCAGCATTTT.

This clone was picked up one time. The chain employs TRBV29-1 and TRBJ1-2, with 7 positions matching TRBD1. V lost 6 bases, J lost 1 base, and 5 bases stayed unmatched. The length of the CDR3 is 13 residues. Germline values: CDR1 SQVTM, CDR2 ANQGSEA. CDR3 nucleotides: TGCAGCGTCCCCCGGGACAGTAACTATGGCTACACCTTC. Its protein is CSVPRDSNYGYTF.

This rearrangement joins TRBV14 to TRBJ1-1; D is uncertain. In germline, CDR1 is SGHDN, CDR2 FVKESK. The CDR3 consists of 14 residues. V was pared by 4 bases and J by 0 bases, with 9 bases between. The CDR3 DNA is TGTGCCAGCAGCCGTACTTTCATGAACACTGAAGCTTTCTTT. Translation: CASSRTFMNTEAFF. Variable domain in full (rest from reference TRBV14 and TRBJ1-1): EAGVTQFPSHSVIEKGQTVTLRCDPISGHDNLYWYRRVMGKEIKFLLHFVKESKQDESGMPNNRFLAERTGGTYSTLKVQPAELEDSGVYFCASSRTFMNTEAFFGQGTRLTVV.

This clone was counted between two and nine times. The chain recombines TRBV7-9 with TRBJ1-2; D call uncertain. The germline V gene has CDR1 SEHNR and CDR2 FQNEAQ (reference sequence). V gave up 5 bases and J gave up 3 bases, with 10 bases separating them. The CDR3 has 13 residues. The chain's CDR3 is CASSPGTYYGYTF. The CDR3, as DNA: TGTGCCAGCAGCCCGGGTACCTACTATGGCTACACCTTC.

This clone was seen repeatedly, ten times or more. The J gene is TRBJ1-2, the V gene TRBV9; unclear D gene. This CDR3 has 17 amino acids. V was clipped by 0 bases and J by 5 bases, with 20 bases between them. The germline CDR1 and CDR2 sequences are SGDLS and YYNGEE. The CDR3 loop reads CASSVEEGMTGRYGYTF. CDR3 DNA: TGTGCCAGCAGCGTAGAGGAGGGAATGACGGGGAGGTATGGCTACACCTTC.

This chain links TRBV20-1 with TRBJ2-7; D is undetermined. The germline V and J ends were trimmed by 3 bases and 0 bases, with 12 bases remaining between them. There are 14 residues in the CDR3. Germline V gene lookup returns CDR1 DFQATT and CDR2 SNEGSKA (reference sequence). CDR3 amino acids: CSASGGVTSYEQYF. The CDR3 region has the DNA TGCAGTGCTAGTGGCGGAGTCACCTCCTACGAGCAGTACTTC.

This clone came up a few times. The chain has TRBV11-1 and TRBJ2-2; maybe TRBD1 (5 bases). Trimming stripped 6 bases from V and 0 bases from J, with 5 bases between. The CDR3 loop spans 13 amino acids. Germline loops: CDR1 SGHAT, CDR2 FQDESV (reference sequence). The CDR3 nucleotides read TGTGCCAGCAGGACAGCGAACACCGGGGAGCTGTTTTTT. Translating gives CASRTANTGELFF.

The CDR3 DNA reads TGTGCCAGCAGTTCTCTGGTAGGGGTAAATGAGCAGTTCTTC. Translating gives CASSSLVGVNEQFF. The chain couples TRBV3-1 (or the pseudogene TRBV3-2) to TRBJ2-1; D may be TRBD1 (5 bases). Germline V gene sequence: CDR1 LGHDT, CDR2 YNNKEL (reference sequence). Trimming took 6 bases from V and 7 from J, leaving 16 bases between them. This CDR3 is built from 14 residues.

The V call is TRBV18, the J call TRBJ2-6; D is perhaps TRBD1 (6 bases). This CDR3 has 15 amino acids. The germline V gene encodes CDR1 KGHSH and CDR2 LQKENI. V shed 3 bases and J shed 1 base, with 7 bases lying between them. The CDR3 here is CASSPGTSGANVLTF. The CDR3 region has the DNA TGTGCCAGCTCACCGGGGACATCTGGGGCCAACGTCCTGACTTTC.

The chain recombines TRBV3-1 (or the pseudogene TRBV3-2) with TRBJ1-6, with D unresolved. Germline values: CDR1 LGHDT, CDR2 YNNKEL (reference sequence). The CDR3 has 15 residues. Trimming pared 1 base from V and 10 bases from J, leaving 14 bases between. This CDR3 is CASSQAEGVGSPLHF. CDR3 nucleotide sequence: TGTGCCAGCAGCCAAGCGGAGGGTGTAGGCTCACCCCTCCACTTT.

The chain employs TRBV7-9 and TRBJ2-7; D ambiguous. The CDR3 sequence is 13 residues long. Trimming removed 5 bases from V and 4 bases from J, with 12 bases in between. The germline V gene encodes CDR1 SEHNR and CDR2 FQNEAQ (reference sequence). DNA for the CDR3: TGTGCCAGCAGCCCCGACACCGTGTACGAGCAGTACTTC. It translates to CASSPDTVYEQYF.

This chain links TRBV7-9 with TRBJ2-1; no definite D call. V lost 5 bases and J lost 6, with 17 bases in between. Germline CDR1 reads SEHNR; CDR2 reads FQNEAQ (reference sequence). The CDR3 spans 15 residues. For the CDR3, the DNA is TGTGCCAGCAGCACAGACCCCTGGGCGCCCAATGAGCAGTTCTTC. Its translation is CASSTDPWAPNEQFF.